The rows below give T cell receptor beta chains drawn from one sample of a study of OX40 agonist ivuxolimab in advanced cancers. Clones were read by immunoSEQ multiplex PCR, and TCRdb kept only the in-frame ones, dropping some. The sample includes roughly 80,000 clones, approximately 91% of them seen just once. This specimen was CD4+ or CD8+ T cells sorted from blood, taken in a trial of the OX40 agonist ivuxolimab. Receptors originate from an adult with an advanced solid tumor such as melanoma, head and neck, liver or kidney cancer. The conserved cysteine and the conserved F or W are not part of the CDR3 here.

v_call: TRBV27
j_call: TRBJ1-2
cdr3_aa: ASRSYRGANYGYT

v_call: TRBV30
j_call: TRBJ1-2
cdr3_aa: AWSGQGFGYT

v_call: TRBV5-1
j_call: TRBJ2-7
cdr3_aa: ASSFSGIYSYEQY

v_call: TRBV6-1
j_call: TRBJ1-6
cdr3_aa: ASVPGPGFNSPLH

v_call: TRBV28
j_call: TRBJ2-7
cdr3_aa: ASSLPLGGSSYEQY

v_call: TRBV11-3
j_call: TRBJ2-1
cdr3_aa: ASSLGPGTSGRSSYNEQF

v_call: TRBV7-3
j_call: TRBJ2-3
cdr3_aa: ASSVGLGTQY

v_call: TRBV7-2
j_call: TRBJ2-5
cdr3_aa: ASSFVQNLLQETQY

v_call: TRBV5-1
j_call: TRBJ2-7
cdr3_aa: ASSFGSTPYEQY

v_call: TRBV7-8
j_call: TRBJ2-7
cdr3_aa: ASSLGLPPYEQY

v_call: TRBV28
j_call: TRBJ1-5
cdr3_aa: ASETPAGQPQH

v_call: TRBV7-2
j_call: TRBJ1-1
cdr3_aa: ASSLGWNEAF

v_call: TRBV7-2
j_call: TRBJ2-2
cdr3_aa: ASTLAPGSGELF

v_call: TRBV7-2
j_call: TRBJ2-5
cdr3_aa: ASSSPGPTETQY

v_call: TRBV6-1
j_call: TRBJ2-4
cdr3_aa: ASSESTLAKNIQY

v_call: TRBV4-3
j_call: TRBJ2-7
cdr3_aa: ASSQETVPSYEQY

v_call: TRBV4-3
j_call: TRBJ2-7
cdr3_aa: ASSQAPGGGYEQY

v_call: TRBV12-5
j_call: TRBJ2-3
cdr3_aa: ASGKGDRATDTQY

v_call: TRBV7-2
j_call: TRBJ2-1
cdr3_aa: ASSLRTSGAYNEQF

v_call: TRBV5-6
j_call: TRBJ2-1
cdr3_aa: ASSADRGYNEQF

v_call: TRBV18
j_call: TRBJ1-5
cdr3_aa: ASSPRPDSNQPQH

v_call: TRBV6-5
j_call: TRBJ1-1
cdr3_aa: ASMGGTNTEAF

v_call: TRBV7-2
j_call: TRBJ2-7
cdr3_aa: ASSPWTGGVRIEQY

v_call: TRBV5-1
j_call: TRBJ2-5
cdr3_aa: ASSLDWEETQY

v_call: TRBV20-1
j_call: TRBJ2-5
cdr3_aa: SALLGQTQY

v_call: TRBV19
j_call: TRBJ2-4
cdr3_aa: ASSMRRVDIQY

v_call: TRBV5-8
j_call: TRBJ2-3
cdr3_aa: ASSWRPRLSTDTQY